The TCR beta chain described here comes from a study of cytomegalovirus exposure and HLA in healthy donors. About this clone itself: Its antigen remains unknown.

V was trimmed by 5 bases and J by 7 bases, leaving 14 bases between them. The germline gives CDR1 SGHVS, CDR2 FQNEAQ. There are 13 residues in the CDR3. Study conclusions and caveats: Rates of TCR association differed by HLA locus in a later analysis, with DRB1 highest and HLA-C lowest.

PCR amplification relied on 60 Vbeta primers (plus 13 Jbeta primers). Some clones are missing from TCRdb's copy, which holds only in-frame ones; the method was immunoSEQ multiplex PCR. The table records 100,000 to 150,000 clones, roughly four fifths of them present only once. This receptor was obtained from a boy aged 2-9 years in good health and CMV-seronegative. The chain is built from TRBV7-8 and TRBJ1-1; D gene unclear. Specimen: PBMCs. In DNA, the CDR3 is TGTGCCAGCAGCCAATGGGTCGGGGTTGAAGCTTTCTTT. Its protein is CASSQWVGVEAFF.